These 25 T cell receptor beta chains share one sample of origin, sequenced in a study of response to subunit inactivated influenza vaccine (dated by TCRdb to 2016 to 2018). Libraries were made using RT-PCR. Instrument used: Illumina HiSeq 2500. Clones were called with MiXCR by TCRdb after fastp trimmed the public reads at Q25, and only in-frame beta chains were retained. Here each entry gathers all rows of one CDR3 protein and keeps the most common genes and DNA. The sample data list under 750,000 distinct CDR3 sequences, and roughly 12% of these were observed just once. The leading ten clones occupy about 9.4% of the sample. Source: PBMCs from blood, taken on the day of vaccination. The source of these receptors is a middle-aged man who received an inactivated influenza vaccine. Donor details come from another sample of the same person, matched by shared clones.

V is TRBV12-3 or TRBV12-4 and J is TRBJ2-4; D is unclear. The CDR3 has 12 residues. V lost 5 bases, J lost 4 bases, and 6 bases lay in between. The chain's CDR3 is CASSTLKNIQYF. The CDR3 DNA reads TGTGCCAGCAGTACCTTAAAAAACATTCAGTACTTC.

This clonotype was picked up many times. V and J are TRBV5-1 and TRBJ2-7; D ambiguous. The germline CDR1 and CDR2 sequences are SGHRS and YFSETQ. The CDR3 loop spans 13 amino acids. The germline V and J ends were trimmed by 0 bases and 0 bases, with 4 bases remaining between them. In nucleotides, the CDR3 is TGCGCCAGCAGCTTGGTTTCCTCCTACGAGCAGTACTTC. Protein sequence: CASSLVSSYEQYF.

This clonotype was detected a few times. The CDR3 bases are TGTGCCAGCAGTCCACCTGTAGATACGCAGTATTTT. The encoded protein is CASSPPVDTQYF. This chain joins TRBV12-3 or TRBV12-4 and TRBJ2-3; unclear D gene. The CDR3 is 12 residues long. V was shortened by 5 bases and J by 5 bases, with 8 bases between the two germline ends.

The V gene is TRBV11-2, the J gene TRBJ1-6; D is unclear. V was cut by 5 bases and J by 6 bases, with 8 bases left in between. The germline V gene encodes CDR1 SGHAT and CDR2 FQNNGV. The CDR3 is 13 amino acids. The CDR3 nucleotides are TGTGCCAGCAGCCCGAACCCTAATTCACCCCTCCACTTT. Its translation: CASSPNPNSPLHF.

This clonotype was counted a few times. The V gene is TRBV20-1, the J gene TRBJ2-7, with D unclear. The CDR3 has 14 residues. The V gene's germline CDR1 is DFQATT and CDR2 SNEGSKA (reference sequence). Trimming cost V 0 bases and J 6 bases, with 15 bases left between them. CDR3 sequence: CSARDKRGQGEQYF. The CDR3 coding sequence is TGCAGTGCTAGAGATAAGAGAGGTCAAGGCGAGCAGTACTTC.

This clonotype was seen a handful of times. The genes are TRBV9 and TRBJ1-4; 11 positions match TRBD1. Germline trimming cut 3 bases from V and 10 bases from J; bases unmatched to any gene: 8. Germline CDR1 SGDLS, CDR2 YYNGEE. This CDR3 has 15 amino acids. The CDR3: CASSATGTGGRKLFF. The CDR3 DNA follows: TGTGCCAGCAGCGCGACCGGGACAGGGGGACGAAAACTGTTTTTT.

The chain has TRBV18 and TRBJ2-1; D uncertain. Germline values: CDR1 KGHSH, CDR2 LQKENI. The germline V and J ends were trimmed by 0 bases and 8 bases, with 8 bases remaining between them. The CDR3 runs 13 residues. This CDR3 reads CASSPPPSDEQFF. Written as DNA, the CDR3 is TGTGCCAGCTCACCACCTCCGTCAGATGAGCAGTTCTTC.

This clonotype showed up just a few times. CDR3 sequence: CASSVRTSGGPNEQFF. CDR3 DNA: TGCGCCAGCAGCGTGAGGACTAGCGGGGGGCCCAATGAGCAGTTCTTC. This chain connects TRBV5-1 to TRBJ2-1, with 14 nucleotides matching TRBD2. This CDR3 spans 16 amino acids. The J segment lost 6 bases and the V segment lost 4 bases, leaving 6 bases of the junction unmatched. Germline CDR1 and CDR2: SGHRS and YFSETQ.

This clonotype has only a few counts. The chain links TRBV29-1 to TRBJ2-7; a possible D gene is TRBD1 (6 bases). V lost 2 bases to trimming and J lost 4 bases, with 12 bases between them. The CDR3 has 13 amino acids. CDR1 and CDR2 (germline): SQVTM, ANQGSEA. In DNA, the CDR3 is TGCAGCGTTGAAATTCAGGGGACGTACGAGCAGTACTTC. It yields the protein CSVEIQGTYEQYF.

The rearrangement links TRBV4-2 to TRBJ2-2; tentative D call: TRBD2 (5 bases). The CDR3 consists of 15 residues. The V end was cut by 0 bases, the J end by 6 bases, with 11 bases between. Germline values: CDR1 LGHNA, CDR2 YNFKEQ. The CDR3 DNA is TGTGCCAGCAGCCAAGATCCTAGGGAGCCCGGGGAGCTGTTTTTT. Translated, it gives CASSQDPREPGELFF.

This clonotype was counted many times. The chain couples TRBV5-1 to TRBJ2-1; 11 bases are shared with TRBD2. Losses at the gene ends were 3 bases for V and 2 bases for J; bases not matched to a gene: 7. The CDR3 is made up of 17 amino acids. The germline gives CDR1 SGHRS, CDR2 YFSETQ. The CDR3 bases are TGCGCCAGCAGCTCCGGAACGACTAGCGGGACCTACAATGAGCAGTTCTTC. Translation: CASSSGTTSGTYNEQFF.

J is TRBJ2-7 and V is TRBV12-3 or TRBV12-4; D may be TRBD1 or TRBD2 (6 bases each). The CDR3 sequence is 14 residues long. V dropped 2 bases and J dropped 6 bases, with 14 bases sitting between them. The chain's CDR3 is CASSLKGGGGEQYF. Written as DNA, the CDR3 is TGTGCCAGCAGTTTAAAGGGGGGTGGCGGCGAGCAGTACTTC.

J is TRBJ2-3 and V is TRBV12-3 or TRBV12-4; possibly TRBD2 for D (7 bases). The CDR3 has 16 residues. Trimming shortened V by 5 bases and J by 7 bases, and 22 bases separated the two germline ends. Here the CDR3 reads CASSTVPGLGGNTQYF. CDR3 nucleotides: TGTGCCAGCAGTACCGTCCCCGGACTAGGGGGGAATACGCAGTATTTT.

This CDR3 reads CASSLWGQFYEQYF. In DNA form, the CDR3 reads TGTGCCAGCAGTTTATGGGGACAGTTCTACGAGCAGTACTTC. The V and J genes are TRBV28 and TRBJ2-7; 7 bases fit TRBD1. V was clipped by 0 bases and J by 3 bases; unmatched bases: 2. Germline assignment: CDR1 MDHEN and CDR2 SYDVKM. The CDR3 sequence is 14 residues long.

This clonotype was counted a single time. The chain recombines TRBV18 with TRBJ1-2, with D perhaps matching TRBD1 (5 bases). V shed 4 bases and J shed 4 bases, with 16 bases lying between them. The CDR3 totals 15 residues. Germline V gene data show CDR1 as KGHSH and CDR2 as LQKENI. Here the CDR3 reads CASSRPGGRSYGYTF. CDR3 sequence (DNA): TGTGCCAGCTCACGACCGGGGGGACGCAGCTATGGCTACACCTTC.

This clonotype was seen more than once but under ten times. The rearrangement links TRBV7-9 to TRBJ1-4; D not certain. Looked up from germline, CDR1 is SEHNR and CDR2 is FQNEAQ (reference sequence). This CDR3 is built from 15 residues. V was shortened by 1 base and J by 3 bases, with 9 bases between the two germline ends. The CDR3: CASSLGEVSNEKLFF. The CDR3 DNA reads TGTGCCAGCAGCTTAGGGGAAGTCTCTAATGAAAAACTGTTTTTT.

CDR3 loop: CASSVRSTETQYF. DNA of the CDR3: TGTGCCAGCAGCGTACGCTCTACGGAGACCCAGTACTTC. J is TRBJ2-5 and V is TRBV9; D is uncertain. Trimming cost V 1 base and J 5 bases, with 9 bases left between them. Germline V gene sequence: CDR1 SGDLS, CDR2 YYNGEE. CDR3 size: 13 residues. The full variable domain, in which reference TRBV9 and TRBJ2-5 provide the parts outside the CDR3, is DSGVTQTPKHLITATGQRVTLRCSPRSGDLSVYWYQQSLDQGLQFLIQYYNGEERAKGNILERFSAQQFPDLHSELNLSSLELGDSALYFCASSVRSTETQYFGPGTRLLVL.

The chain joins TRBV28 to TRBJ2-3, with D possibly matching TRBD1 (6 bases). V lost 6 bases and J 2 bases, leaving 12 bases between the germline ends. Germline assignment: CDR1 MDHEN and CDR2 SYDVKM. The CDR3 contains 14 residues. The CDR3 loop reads CASRGGTFTDTQYF. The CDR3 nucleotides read TGTGCCAGCAGGGGTGGGACATTCACAGATACGCAGTATTTT.

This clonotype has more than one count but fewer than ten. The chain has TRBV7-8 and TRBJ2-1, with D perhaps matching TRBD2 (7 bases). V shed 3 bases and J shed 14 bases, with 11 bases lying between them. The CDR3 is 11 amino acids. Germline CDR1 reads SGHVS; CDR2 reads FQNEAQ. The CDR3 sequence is CASSFLGGEFF. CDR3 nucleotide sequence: TGTGCCAGCAGCTTTTTAGGGGGGGAGTTCTTC.

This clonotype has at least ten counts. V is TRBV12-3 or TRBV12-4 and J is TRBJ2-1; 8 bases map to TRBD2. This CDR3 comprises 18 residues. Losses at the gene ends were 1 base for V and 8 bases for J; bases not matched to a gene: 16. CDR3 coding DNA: TGTGCCAGCAGTTTAGGGACGGGGGGGCGTTTTTTGTTACATGAGCAGTTCTTC. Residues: CASSLGTGGRFLLHEQFF.

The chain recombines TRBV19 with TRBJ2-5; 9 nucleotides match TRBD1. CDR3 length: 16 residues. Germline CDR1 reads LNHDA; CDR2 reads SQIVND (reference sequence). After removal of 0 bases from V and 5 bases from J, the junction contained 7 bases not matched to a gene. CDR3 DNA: TGTGCCAGTAGTATAGATCTGGGACAGGGACGTGAGACCCAGTACTTC. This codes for CASSIDLGQGRETQYF.

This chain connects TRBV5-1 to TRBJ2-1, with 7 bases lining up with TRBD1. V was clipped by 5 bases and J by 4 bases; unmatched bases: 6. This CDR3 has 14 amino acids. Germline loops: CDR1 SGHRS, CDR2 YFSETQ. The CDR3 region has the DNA TGCGCCAGCAGTAGGGACAGAAATTACAATGAGCAGTTCTTC. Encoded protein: CASSRDRNYNEQFF.

The chain's CDR3 is CASSLGGRDADTIYF. CDR3 DNA sequence: TGTGCCAGCAGTCTCGGGGGCAGGGACGCGGACACCATATATTTT. The chain uses TRBV7-9 and TRBJ1-3, with D possibly matching TRBD1 (6 bases). Germline V gives CDR1 SEHNR, CDR2 FQNEAQ (reference sequence). The CDR3 contains 15 residues. V dropped 6 bases and J dropped 8 bases, with 20 bases sitting between them.

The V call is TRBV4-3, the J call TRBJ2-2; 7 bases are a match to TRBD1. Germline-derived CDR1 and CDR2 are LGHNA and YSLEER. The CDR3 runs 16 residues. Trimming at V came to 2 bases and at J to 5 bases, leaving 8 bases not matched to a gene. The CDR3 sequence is CASSQRTGVGTGELFF. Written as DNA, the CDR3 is TGCGCCAGCAGCCAACGGACAGGAGTGGGGACCGGGGAGCTGTTTTTT.

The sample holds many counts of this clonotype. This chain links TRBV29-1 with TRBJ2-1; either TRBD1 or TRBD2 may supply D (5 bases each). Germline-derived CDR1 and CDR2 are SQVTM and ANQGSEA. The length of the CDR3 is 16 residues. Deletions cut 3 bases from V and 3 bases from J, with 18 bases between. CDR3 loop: CSVERGGGNYYNEQFF. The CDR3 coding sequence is TGCAGCGTTGAGAGGGGTGGGGGAAACTACTACAATGAGCAGTTCTTC.